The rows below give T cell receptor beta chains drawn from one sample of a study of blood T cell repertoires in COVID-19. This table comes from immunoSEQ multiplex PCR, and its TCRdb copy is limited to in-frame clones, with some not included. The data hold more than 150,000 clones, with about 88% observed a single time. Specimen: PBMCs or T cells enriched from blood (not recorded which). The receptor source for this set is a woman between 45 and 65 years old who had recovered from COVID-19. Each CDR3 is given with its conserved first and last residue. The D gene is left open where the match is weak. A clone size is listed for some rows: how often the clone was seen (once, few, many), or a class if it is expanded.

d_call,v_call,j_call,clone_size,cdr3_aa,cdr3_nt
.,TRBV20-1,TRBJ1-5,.,CSASTGDRNQPQHF,TGCAGTGCTAGTACAGGAGACCGAAATCAGCCCCAGCATTTT
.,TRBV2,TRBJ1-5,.,CASSRQAYSNQPQHF,TGTGCCAGCAGCCGACAGGCCTATAGCAATCAGCCCCAGCATTTT
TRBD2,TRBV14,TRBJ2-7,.,CASSPHRATLARLSYEQYF,TGTGCCAGCAGCCCACATAGAGCTACACTAGCGAGACTCTCCTACGAGCAGTACTTC
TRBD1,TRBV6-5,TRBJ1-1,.,CASSYSWAGGAFF,TGTGCCAGCAGTTACTCATGGGCAGGGGGAGCTTTCTTT
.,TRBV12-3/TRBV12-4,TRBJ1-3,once,CASSQTEGNTIYF,TGTGCCAGCAGTCAGACAGAAGGAAACACCATATATTTT
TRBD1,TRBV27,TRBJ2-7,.,CASSSAGTAYEQYF,TGTGCCAGCAGTTCAGCCGGGACAGCGTACGAGCAGTACTTC
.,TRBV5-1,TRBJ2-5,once,CASSLVQGAQETQYF,TGCGCCAGCAGCTTGGTACAGGGCGCACAAGAGACCCAGTACTTC
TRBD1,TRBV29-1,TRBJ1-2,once,CSGQGVAGYTF,TGCAGCGGACAGGGGGTTGCTGGCTACACCTTC
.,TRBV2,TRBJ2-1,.,CASTKMGGYNEQFF,TGTGCCAGCACCAAAATGGGGGGCTACAATGAGCAGTTCTTC
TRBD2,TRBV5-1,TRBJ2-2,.,CASSYSGRGTGELFF,TGCGCCAGCAGCTATAGCGGGAGAGGAACCGGGGAGCTGTTTTTT
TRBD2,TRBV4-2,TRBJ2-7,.,CASSQSTSGSSYEQYF,TGTGCCAGCAGCCAGTCGACTAGCGGTAGCTCCTACGAGCAGTACTTC
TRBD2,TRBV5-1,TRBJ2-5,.,CASTTGGRETQYF,TGCGCCAGCACCACGGGAGGGAGAGAGACCCAGTACTTC
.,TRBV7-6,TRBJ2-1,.,CASSSTYNEQFF,TGTGCCAGCAGCTCCACCTACAATGAGCAGTTCTTC
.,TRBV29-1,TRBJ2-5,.,CSVHRQEKETQYF,TGCAGCGTCCACCGACAGGAAAAAGAGACCCAGTACTTC
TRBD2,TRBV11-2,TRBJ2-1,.,CASSLVPLAGNEQFF,TGTGCCAGCAGCTTAGTTCCGCTAGCGGGCAATGAGCAGTTCTTC
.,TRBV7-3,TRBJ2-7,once,CASSLLSSGMPLYEQYF,TGTGCCAGCAGCTTACTCTCGTCAGGGATGCCGCTTTACGAGCAGTACTTC
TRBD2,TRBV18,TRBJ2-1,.,CASSPAGVYNEQFF,TGTGCCAGCTCCCCCGCGGGAGTTTACAATGAGCAGTTCTTC
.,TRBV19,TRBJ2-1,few,CASSADSTSYNEQFF,TGTGCCAGTAGCGCGGACAGCACCTCCTACAATGAGCAGTTCTTC
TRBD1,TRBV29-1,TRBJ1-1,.,CSVPVRDRGTEAFF,TGCAGCGTTCCCGTCCGGGACAGGGGCACTGAAGCTTTCTTT
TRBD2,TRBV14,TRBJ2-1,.,CASSQDLGGGPNNNEQFF,TGTGCCAGCAGCCAAGATCTTGGGGGAGGGCCTAATAACAATGAGCAGTTCTTC
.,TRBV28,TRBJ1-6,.,CASSFHRQYNSPLHF,TGTGCCAGCAGTTTCCACAGGCAATATAATTCACCCCTCCACTTT
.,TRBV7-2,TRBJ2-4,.,CASSPSGPNQAKNIQYF,TGTGCCAGCAGCCCGTCTGGCCCCAACCAAGCCAAAAACATTCAGTACTTC
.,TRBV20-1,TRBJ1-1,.,CSAIREVVAFF,TGCAGTGCGATTCGAGAGGTAGTGGCTTTCTTT
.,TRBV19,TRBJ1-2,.,CASSAIGEANYGYTF,TGTGCCAGTAGTGCAATAGGGGAAGCTAACTATGGCTACACCTTC
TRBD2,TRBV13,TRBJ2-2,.,CASSFGLAQNTGELFF,TGTGCCAGCAGCTTCGGACTAGCCCAGAACACCGGGGAGCTGTTTTTT
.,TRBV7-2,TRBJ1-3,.,CASSLVGVGNTIYF,TGTGCCAGCAGCTTAGTAGGGGTTGGAAACACCATATATTTT
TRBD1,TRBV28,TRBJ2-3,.,CASSQGTLSYADRVTQYF,TGTGCCAGCAGTCAAGGGACACTTTCTTATGCCGACAGGGTGACGCAGTATTTT
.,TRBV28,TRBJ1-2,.,CASSSLGGSNYGYTF,TGTGCCAGCAGTTCCCTCGGAGGCTCTAACTATGGCTACACCTTC
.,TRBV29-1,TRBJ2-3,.,CSGGDGAEDTQYF,TGCAGCGGAGGAGACGGAGCGGAAGATACGCAGTATTTT